This paragraph covers one T cell receptor beta chain sequence. The antigen is undetermined. Trimming left V 10 bases short and J 1 base short, with 18 bases between. Germline CDR1 is MNHNS and CDR2 is SASEGT. The CDR3 is made up of 15 amino acids. The data belong to a study of cytomegalovirus exposure and HLA in healthy donors. Study conclusions and caveats: Cytomegalovirus-associated TCR beta chains were listed, numbering 150 to 200.

Here immunoSEQ multiplex PCR was the method, and the copy in TCRdb shows in-frame clones only, minus some. The sample has fewer than 200,000 clones, 80% to 90% seen once. Donors were drawn from the 120-subject validation cohort, separate from the 666-subject first cohort. This sequence joins TRBV6-1 and TRBJ2-3, with D unclear. The source is a young woman in good health and CMV-seronegative. Material: PBMCs. CDR3 region: CATFRSEVGTDTQYF. The CDR3 DNA reads as TGTGCCACCTTTCGGAGTGAGGTAGGCACAGATACGCAGTATTTT.